This T cell receptor beta chain is from a study of T cells in Graves' hyperthyroidism and ophthalmopathy. Study results and caveats: Ophthalmopathy was told apart from stable hyperthyroidism by a 13 V-J model. The majority of expanded thyroid clonotypes above 0.001 also appeared in blood.

Authors of the study amplified TCR beta CDR3 regions from RNA transcripts. Carried out on the TCR CDR3, a first-round RT-PCR used the HTBI primer set. TCRdb re-derived calls from the multiplex PCR reads in MiXCR, one entry per CDR3 protein. The data contain about 270,000 distinct CDR3 sequences, over 20% of them singletons. As concerns this clonotype: Its antigen is not known.

The CDR3 has 15 residues. Germline CDR1 is KGHSH and CDR2 is LQKENI. Losses at the gene ends were 5 bases for V and 2 bases for J; bases not matched to a gene: 8. This chain connects TRBV18 to TRBJ1-2, with TRBD1 identical over 7 bases. The sequencing sample was made of blood. The source is a man between 25 and 39 years old with Graves' ophthalmopathy. CDR3 DNA: TGTGCCAGCTCATCAACGACAGGGACCAACTATGGCTACACCTTC. This codes for CASSSTTGTNYGYTF.